This record covers a single T cell receptor beta chain. The target antigen is unknown. This entry comes from a study of cytomegalovirus exposure and HLA in healthy donors. Study-wide points: When a later analysis compared HLA-associated TCR beta chains with equally common others, the HLA-associated chains turned out to be more clonally expanded and to have lower generation probabilities.

V shed 3 bases and J shed 4 bases, with 13 bases lying between them. Germline CDR1 and CDR2: MNHEY and SMNVEV (reference sequence). The CDR3 consists of 15 residues. The PCR was carried out with 60 Vbeta primers and 13 Jbeta primers. Sequencing was performed with immunoSEQ multiplex PCR; in TCRdb, only in-frame clones are kept and a portion is missing. The sample lists under 150,000 clones, around 70% occurring once. The specimen was PBMCs. The receptor comes from a human donor in good health. V usage is TRBV27 and J usage is TRBJ2-1; D is undetermined. Here the CDR3 reads CASSFSPLLYNEQFF. The CDR3 DNA follows: TGTGCCAGCAGTTTCTCTCCACTTTTGTACAATGAGCAGTTCTTC.